This T cell receptor beta chain was identified in a study of blood T cell repertoires in COVID-19. Overall study context: Donors in the United States, Italy and Spain gave samples during acute or convalescent COVID-19. T cells, B-cell-depleted T cells, or PBMCs supplied cDNA or gDNA.

Assay: immunoSEQ multiplex PCR; the TCRdb copy retains only in-frame clones and omits some. Of 250,000 to 300,000 clones listed, over 75% are singletons. This clone was counted between two and nine times. Seattle-derived patients entered the study during active infection and were followed longitudinally. Material for sequencing was peripheral blood. The receptor's source is a woman in her 70s with COVID-19, enrolled during active disease.

CDR3 sequence reads: CASSSRGGGSYEQYF. Here the CDR3 DNA reads TGTGCCAGCAGCTCCCGGGGGGGCGGGAGTTACGAGCAGTACTTC. This rearrangement joins TRBV3-1 (or the pseudogene TRBV3-2) to TRBJ2-7, with 8 bases matching TRBD2. V lost 5 bases, J lost 4 bases, and 10 bases stayed unmatched. Germline CDR1 reads LGHDT; CDR2 reads YNNKEL (reference sequence). There are 15 residues in the CDR3.